This T cell receptor beta chain was documented in a study of lymphopenia after photon versus proton radiotherapy. General observations from the study: Photon-treated patients lost naive T cells and TCR diversity; proton-treated stayed stable.

With respect to this clone: As yet, its antigen is unknown.

Clones were sequenced by immunoSEQ multiplex PCR, and TCRdb holds only the in-frame ones, with some missing. The repertoire holds some 28,000 clones, with 65% to 85% as singletons. There are 14 residues in the CDR3. The germline V gene has CDR1 MNHEY and CDR2 SMNVEV (reference sequence). J lost 8 bases, V lost 3 bases, and 4 bases had no gene match. Sample: peripheral blood, taken from a patient treated with photon-based radiotherapy. This chain links TRBV27 with TRBJ1-6, with 7 bases lining up with TRBD1. This receptor was obtained from a man in his fifties with gastric cancer. CDR3 coding DNA: TGTGCCAGCAGTTTGACAGGGATTTATTCACCCCTCCACTTT. Its protein product is CASSLTGIYSPLHF.